This paragraph covers one T cell receptor (beta chain) sequence. The target antigen is unknown. The data belong to a study of identical twins. J lost 9 bases, V lost 3 bases, and 17 bases had no gene match. The CDR3 sequence is 16 residues long. Germline CDR1 reads DFQATT; CDR2 reads SNEGSKA (reference sequence). Regarding the study as a whole: The study found that models underestimated out-of-frame TCR alpha sharing in monozygotic twins.

TCRdb re-called the 5' RACE reads with MiXCR, one entry per CDR3 protein. Of about 700,000 distinct CDR3 sequences listed, 8.6% are singletons. A further study also used this sample, focusing on yellow fever vaccine responses in identical twins.

The chain has TRBV20-1 and TRBJ2-1; 7 bases map to TRBD1. This clonotype was obtained from a woman between 18 and 29 years old in good health. Sequencing was carried out using PBMCs. The CDR3 sequence: CSASNPGQRAMAEQFF. For the CDR3, the DNA is TGCAGTGCTAGTAACCCGGGACAGAGGGCGATGGCTGAGCAGTTCTTC.